The TCR beta chain described here comes from a study of T cells in Graves' hyperthyroidism and ophthalmopathy. The CDR3 totals 14 residues. Germline V gives CDR1 SEHNR, CDR2 FQNEAQ (reference sequence). V dropped 11 bases and J dropped 4; count of bases not matched to a gene: 9. The PBMCs had their origin in 10 ml of fresh peripheral blood. What was amplified from RNA transcripts were TCR beta CDR3 regions. Researchers ran a first-round RT-PCR on the TCR CDR3 using the HTBI primer set. TCRdb passed the multiplex PCR reads through MiXCR, listing each CDR3 protein once. The sample records under 350,000 distinct CDR3 sequences, about 17% being singletons.

This TCR was recovered from an older woman with Graves' ophthalmopathy. The V call is TRBV7-9, the J call TRBJ2-1, with TRBD2 matching 9 bases. The sequenced sample consisted of blood. The chain's CDR3 is CASRASGEYNEQFF. CDR3 bases: TGTGCCTCCCGAGCTAGCGGGGAATACAATGAGCAGTTCTTC.